The rows below give T cell receptor beta chains drawn from one sample of a study of human T cells and chemical hapten exposure. TCRdb analysed the RACE reads with MiXCR anew, one entry per CDR3 protein. The repertoire includes 180,000 or so distinct CDR3 sequences, more than 25% of them detected once, and 2.9% sits in the top ten. The sequenced sample was whole blood, obtained in connection with sensitization to the hapten diphenylcyclopropenone (DPC). The receptors here all came from a woman aged 25 to 45 with alopecia areata. Some clones in this sample may be carry-over from other donors' samples. The CDR3 runs from the conserved cysteine through the conserved F or W. Each record gives: D gene, CDR3 length, V gene, clone size, J gene, CDR3 protein, CDR3 DNA. The D gene is left open where the match is weak. Clone sizes are given selectively: once, few, many, or a class where the clone is expanded.

D: .
length: 13
V: TRBV10-3
size: few
J: TRBJ2-3
CDR3: CAISPGRTDTQYF
DNA: TGTGCCATCAGTCCTGGACGAACAGATACGCAGTATTTT

D: .
length: 14
V: TRBV5-1
size: once
J: TRBJ2-3
CDR3: CASSSRLGRDTQYF
DNA: TGCGCCAGCAGCTCCCGACTAGGCAGAGATACGCAGTATTTT

D: TRBD1
length: 18
V: TRBV28
size: .
J: TRBJ1-6
CDR3: CASSLRKTGGPRDSPLHF
DNA: TGTGCCAGCAGTTTGCGGAAAACAGGGGGCCCGAGGGATTCACCCCTCCACTTT

D: .
length: 13
V: TRBV5-6
size: many
J: TRBJ1-5
CDR3: CASSSGRNQPQHF
DNA: TGTGCCAGCAGTTCGGGGCGGAATCAGCCCCAGCATTTT

D: .
length: 14
V: TRBV7-2
size: .
J: TRBJ2-3
CDR3: CASSPGDRIDLQYF
DNA: TGTGCCAGCAGCCCAGGGGACCGCATCGATCTGCAGTATTTT

D: TRBD2
length: 16
V: TRBV7-2
size: .
J: TRBJ2-3
CDR3: CASSSQTSGRLDMQYF
DNA: TGTGCCAGCAGCTCGCAGACTAGCGGGAGGTTAGATATGCAGTATTTT

D: .
length: 12
V: TRBV12-5
size: .
J: TRBJ1-2
CDR3: CASGRDEGGYTF
DNA: TGTGCTAGTGGAAGAGACGAAGGAGGCTACACCTTC

D: TRBD1
length: 14
V: TRBV28
size: .
J: TRBJ1-4
CDR3: CASRGQGTNEKLFF
DNA: TGTGCCAGCAGGGGACAGGGGACAAATGAAAAACTGTTTTTT

D: .
length: 15
V: TRBV10-2
size: .
J: TRBJ2-2
CDR3: CASTATSRGTGELFF
DNA: TGCGCCAGCACCGCAACTTCCCGGGGAACCGGGGAGCTGTTTTTT

D: TRBD1
length: 14
V: TRBV28
size: .
J: TRBJ1-2
CDR3: CASRPELRGQGYTF
DNA: TGTGCCAGCAGGCCCGAACTCAGGGGGCAAGGCTACACCTTC

D: .
length: 15
V: TRBV5-6
size: .
J: TRBJ1-1
CDR3: CASSFRGFMNTEAFF
DNA: TGTGCCAGCAGCTTTCGTGGGTTCATGAACACTGAAGCTTTCTTT

D: .
length: 12
V: TRBV29-1
size: .
J: TRBJ1-1
CDR3: CSVVRGTTEAFF
DNA: TGCAGCGTTGTTCGGGGTACCACTGAAGCTTTCTTT

D: .
length: 12
V: TRBV24-1
size: .
J: TRBJ2-1
CDR3: CATSDFTGRGFF
DNA: TGTGCCACCAGTGATTTTACAGGGCGGGGGTTCTTC

D: .
length: 15
V: TRBV12-3/TRBV12-4
size: .
J: TRBJ1-1
CDR3: CASSLAGQANTEAFF
DNA: TGTGCCAGCAGTTTAGCGGGTCAAGCGAACACTGAAGCTTTCTTT

D: .
length: 15
V: TRBV5-5
size: .
J: TRBJ2-3
CDR3: CASSRTAWSTDTQYF
DNA: TGTGCCAGCAGCCGGACAGCCTGGAGTACAGATACGCAGTATTTT

D: TRBD2
length: 17
V: TRBV12-3/TRBV12-4
size: .
J: TRBJ2-2
CDR3: CASSFTSGSVLSGELFF
DNA: TGTGCCAGCAGTTTCACTAGCGGGAGTGTTTTATCCGGGGAGCTGTTTTTT

D: TRBD1
length: 13
V: TRBV18
size: .
J: TRBJ2-2
CDR3: CASFGQGAGELFF
DNA: TGTGCCAGCTTTGGACAGGGCGCCGGGGAGCTGTTTTTT

D: .
length: 13
V: TRBV7-2
size: .
J: TRBJ2-1
CDR3: CASSLPDYNEQFF
DNA: TGTGCCAGCAGCTTACCAGACTACAATGAGCAGTTCTTC

D: TRBD2
length: 18
V: TRBV4-3
size: .
J: TRBJ2-5
CDR3: CASSQFRRGTTHQETQYF
DNA: TGCGCCAGCAGCCAATTCCGGCGGGGGACCACGCATCAAGAGACCCAGTACTTC

D: .
length: 12
V: TRBV28
size: .
J: TRBJ2-1
CDR3: CASSGQYNEQFF
DNA: TGTGCCAGCTCGGGACAATACAATGAGCAGTTCTTC

D: .
length: 15
V: TRBV5-1
size: .
J: TRBJ1-4
CDR3: CASHLDGATNEKLFF
DNA: TGCGCCAGTCACCTAGACGGTGCAACTAATGAAAAACTGTTTTTT

D: .
length: 16
V: TRBV15
size: .
J: TRBJ1-5
CDR3: CATSRVEGSFNQPQHF
DNA: TGTGCCACCAGCAGAGTAGAAGGAAGCTTCAATCAGCCCCAGCATTTT

D: .
length: 12
V: TRBV29-1
size: few
J: TRBJ2-3
CDR3: CSAQGFGDTQYF
DNA: TGCAGCGCTCAGGGTTTTGGGGATACGCAGTATTTT

D: TRBD2
length: 15
V: TRBV9
size: many
J: TRBJ2-2
CDR3: CASSFGGVNTGELFF
DNA: TGTGCCAGCAGCTTCGGGGGGGTGAACACCGGGGAGCTGTTTTTT

D: .
length: 12
V: TRBV20-1
size: .
J: TRBJ1-2
CDR3: CSASGPNYGYTF
DNA: TGCAGTGCTAGTGGGCCGAACTATGGCTACACCTTC

D: TRBD1
length: 16
V: TRBV5-4
size: .
J: TRBJ1-4
CDR3: CASSPGTGVGNEKLFF
DNA: TGTGCCAGCAGCCCAGGGACAGGGGTGGGTAATGAAAAACTGTTTTTT

D: .
length: 13
V: TRBV10-3
size: once
J: TRBJ1-6
CDR3: CAISESNNSPLHF
DNA: TGTGCCATCAGTGAGTCGAACAATTCACCCCTCCACTTT

D: .
length: 13
V: TRBV5-6
size: .
J: TRBJ2-3
CDR3: CASKPAVADTQYF
DNA: TGTGCCAGCAAACCTGCTGTCGCAGATACGCAGTATTTT

D: .
length: 15
V: TRBV10-3
size: .
J: TRBJ1-6
CDR3: CAISPQERTSSPLHF
DNA: TGTGCCATCAGCCCCCAGGAGAGGACGAGTTCACCCCTCCACTTT

D: .
length: 12
V: TRBV28
size: few
J: TRBJ2-7
CDR3: CASSGNSYEQYF
DNA: TGTGCCAGTAGCGGAAATTCCTACGAGCAGTACTTC

D: TRBD2
length: 13
V: TRBV6-6
size: .
J: TRBJ2-1
CDR3: CASSQYGGSEQFF
DNA: TGTGCCAGCAGTCAGTACGGGGGGAGTGAGCAGTTCTTC

D: .
length: 12
V: TRBV15
size: few
J: TRBJ2-1
CDR3: CATTPTGNEQFF
DNA: TGTGCCACCACGCCTACGGGGAATGAGCAGTTCTTC

D: .
length: 11
V: TRBV7-6
size: few
J: TRBJ2-1
CDR3: CASSSRDEQFF
DNA: TGTGCCAGCAGCTCTCGGGATGAGCAGTTCTTC

D: .
length: 12
V: TRBV20-1
size: .
J: TRBJ1-1
CDR3: CSARDLGREAFF
DNA: TGCAGTGCTAGAGATCTCGGCAGGGAAGCTTTCTTT

D: TRBD1
length: 15
V: TRBV6-6
size: .
J: TRBJ2-7
CDR3: CASSTSTGKTYEQYF
DNA: TGTGCCAGCAGTACCTCGACAGGGAAAACGTACGAGCAGTACTTC

D: .
length: 12
V: TRBV20-1
size: .
J: TRBJ2-3
CDR3: CSARDVTDTQYF
DNA: TGCAGTGCTAGAGATGTAACAGATACGCAGTATTTT

D: TRBD1
length: 14
V: TRBV6-5
size: .
J: TRBJ2-3
CDR3: CASRTGATTDTQYF
DNA: TGTGCCAGCAGGACAGGGGCTACCACAGATACGCAGTATTTT

D: .
length: 14
V: TRBV6-6
size: .
J: TRBJ1-1
CDR3: CASSVTETTTEAFF
DNA: TGTGCCAGCAGTGTGACAGAGACCACCACTGAAGCTTTCTTT

D: TRBD2
length: 17
V: TRBV20-1
size: .
J: TRBJ2-3
CDR3: CSARDSWTSERTDTQYF
DNA: TGCAGTGCTAGAGACTCCTGGACTAGCGAGCGGACAGATACGCAGTATTTT

D: TRBD1
length: 14
V: TRBV4-2
size: .
J: TRBJ1-5
CDR3: CASGTGASNQPQHF
DNA: TGTGCCAGCGGGACAGGGGCTAGCAATCAGCCCCAGCATTTT

D: .
length: 15
V: TRBV7-8
size: few
J: TRBJ2-3
CDR3: CASSFSGSGTDTQYF
DNA: TGTGCCAGCAGCTTTTCGGGTAGCGGCACAGATACGCAGTATTTT

D: TRBD1
length: 17
V: TRBV28
size: few
J: TRBJ1-5
CDR3: CASSPPGQGARNQPQHF
DNA: TGTGCCAGCAGTCCGCCGGGACAGGGAGCGCGCAATCAGCCCCAGCATTTT

D: TRBD2
length: 15
V: TRBV28
size: many
J: TRBJ2-1
CDR3: CASSRGGSSYNEQFF
DNA: TGTGCCAGCAGCCGGGGGGGAAGCTCCTACAATGAGCAGTTCTTC

D: TRBD2
length: 14
V: TRBV29-1
size: few
J: TRBJ2-3
CDR3: CSVEPSGRADTQYF
DNA: TGCAGCGTTGAGCCTAGCGGGAGGGCAGATACGCAGTATTTT

D: TRBD1
length: 13
V: TRBV28
size: few
J: TRBJ2-1
CDR3: CASHRTTGVEQFF
DNA: TGTGCCAGCCATAGGACGACAGGGGTCGAGCAGTTCTTC

D: .
length: 17
V: TRBV4-3
size: .
J: TRBJ2-1
CDR3: CASSQDDAGWSYNEQFF
DNA: TGCGCCAGCAGCCAAGATGACGCGGGATGGTCCTACAATGAGCAGTTCTTC

D: .
length: 17
V: TRBV4-1
size: .
J: TRBJ2-2
CDR3: CASSQDRAEGNTGELFF
DNA: TGCGCCAGCAGCCAAGATCGCGCGGAAGGGAACACCGGGGAGCTGTTTTTT

D: .
length: 13
V: TRBV3-1
size: few
J: TRBJ1-6
CDR3: CASSQGRNSPLHF
DNA: TGTGCCAGCAGCCAAGGACGGAATTCACCCCTCCACTTT

D: .
length: 14
V: TRBV7-6
size: .
J: TRBJ2-7
CDR3: CASSLTDGAYEQYF
DNA: TGTGCCAGCAGCTTGACGGACGGTGCCTACGAGCAGTACTTC

D: .
length: 15
V: TRBV5-1
size: .
J: TRBJ1-4
CDR3: CASSLGRATNEKLFF
DNA: TGCGCCAGCAGCTTGGGCCGTGCAACTAATGAAAAACTGTTTTTT

D: .
length: 15
V: TRBV20-1
size: .
J: TRBJ1-6
CDR3: CSARRRSTFNSPLHF
DNA: TGCAGTGCTAGGAGACGGAGTACCTTTAATTCACCCCTCCACTTT

D: .
length: 11
V: TRBV29-1
size: many
J: TRBJ1-1
CDR3: CSVESGDGAFF
DNA: TGCAGCGTTGAGTCGGGCGATGGGGCTTTCTTT

D: TRBD1
length: 13
V: TRBV7-9
size: few
J: TRBJ2-7
CDR3: CASSGDRVDEQYF
DNA: TGTGCCAGCAGCGGGGACAGGGTCGACGAGCAGTACTTC

D: .
length: 14
V: TRBV6-5
size: few
J: TRBJ2-5
CDR3: CASSHRDWQETQYF
DNA: TGTGCCAGCAGTCACCGCGACTGGCAAGAGACCCAGTACTTC